The TCR beta chain under discussion was sequenced for a study of blood T cell repertoires in COVID-19. Profiling relied on immunoSEQ multiplex PCR, and the TCRdb table lists in-frame clones only, not all of them. The sample records over 130,000 clones, approximately 84% being singletons. Germline values: CDR1 MDHEN, CDR2 SYDVKM. This CDR3 contains 15 residues. The trim removed 5 bases at V and 2 bases at J, leaving 6 bases unmatched. Participant age was roughly 18 to 89 years, and participants resided in roughly 25 US areas. The rearrangement links TRBV28 to TRBJ1-5; 7 nucleotides line up with TRBD1. The sample consisted of PBMCs or T cells enriched from blood (not recorded which). The TCR was taken from a woman aged 50 to 60 with acute COVID-19. CDR3 in DNA: TGTGCCAGCAGTACGCGACAGGGAGGCAATCAGCCCCAGCATTTT. Translating it yields CASSTRQGGNQPQHF.